This record concerns one T cell receptor (beta chain) sequence. This clone was seen once. Its antigen is not yet known. Qualities for individual bases were not recorded, and no much larger clone is one base off. One collaborating source in Seattle enrolled patients during active infection and followed them longitudinally through the course of disease. The collaborating institutions used their own protocols to collect whole blood in K2EDTA tubes. For TCRbeta analysis, collaborator samples were shipped as frozen whole blood, as isolated PBMCs, or as DNA extracted from either sample type. The data derive from a study of blood T cell repertoires in COVID-19 (dated by TCRdb to about 2020). A note on the overall study: Collaborator samples came from the United States, Italy and Spain and covered acute and convalescent phases of COVID-19. The prospective study material was composed of cDNA or gDNA derived from T cells, B-cell-depleted T cells, or PBMCs. Deeply sampled blood TCRbeta repertoires from subjects exposed to, actively infected with, or recovered from COVID-19 were included in the dataset. The repertoires were released in a freely available public database intended as a resource for research on the immune response to SARS-CoV-2. Samples were obtained from the ongoing ImmuneRACE study (first 160 participants) and from 1,254 subjects provided by 6 global collaborators. A de-identified subject ID, COVID-19 status, age in years and sex were almost always included in the sample metadata. Where HLA class I and class II types were available, the types were taken from metadata supplied by the sample provider, not from assay-based typing.

TCRbeta CDR3 regions were amplified from genomic DNA using the immunoSEQ Assay, a bias-controlled multiplex PCR. On the study's bioinformatics: The number of nucleated cells in each sample was estimated by amplification of reference gene primers within the assay. Sequence reads were collapsed and filtered to measure the absolute abundance of every unique TCRbeta CDR3 rearrangement. For each sample, productive Simpson clonality was calculated as the square root of Simpson's diversity index across productive rearrangements. Here the immuneACCESS table is served through TCRdb, limited to in-frame sequences with V and J called. Missing clones are a known gap in these copies; in checked studies unresolved V genes cover under half, and the rest lacks a known reason. The D gene and trimming were derived from the DNA, and the V and J assignments and clone size from that table. The sample contains 200,000 to 250,000 clones, roughly 90% of them found a single time. In total, the top ten clones hold roughly a sixth of the sample.

V gives up 6 bases and J gives up 7 bases, and the segment between their germline ends measures 13 bases. CDR1 and CDR2, per the germline V gene (reference sequence), are MNHNY and SVGAGI. Taken from cysteine to phenylalanine, the CDR3 has 13 residues. This entry keeps only the CDR3 DNA: 39 bases, framed from base 1. Beyond this particular receptor, the publication reports: The quantity of clinical and demographic metadata differed by source and by participant and was supplied without curation.

Sequencing was performed on peripheral blood. The rearranged chain carries TRBV6-6 and TRBJ2-1; the D region possibly corresponds to TRBD1 (6 bases align). This clonotype was obtained from a man aged 50-60 years with COVID-19, enrolled during active disease. The CDR3 protein is CASRNPQGNEQFF. The bases read TGTGCCAGCAGAAACCCACAGGGTAATGAGCAGTTCTTC.